This T cell receptor beta chain was recorded in a study of blood T cell repertoires in COVID-19. Study at large: Samples of COVID-19 (acute and convalescent) were obtained from the United States, Italy and Spain.

Source study methods: Scientists estimated how many nucleated cells there were by amplifying reference gene primers. TCRdb keeps only in-frame clones here, not all; method: immunoSEQ multiplex PCR. The V and J calls and clone size are taken from that table; D and trimming were inferred from the DNA. Among about 140,000 clones listed, about 80% were seen once. This CDR3 has 15 residues. Looked up from germline, CDR1 is SEHNR and CDR2 is FQNEAQ (reference sequence). V lost 5 bases to trimming and J lost 2 bases; unmatched junction nucleotides: 1. The cohort comprised adults aged roughly 18 to 90 years residing in approximately 25 US areas. Exposed participants came across a COVID-19 case within 2 weeks before study entry.

The TCR was taken from a woman in her late teens or twenties who had been exposed to COVID-19. Input material: PBMCs or T cells enriched from blood (not recorded which). The rearrangement links TRBV7-9 to TRBJ1-3; 12 bases agree with TRBD1. The CDR3 nucleotides are TGTGCCAGCAGCGGGACAGGGGGCGCTGGAAACACCATATATTTT. Its protein is CASSGTGGAGNTIYF.